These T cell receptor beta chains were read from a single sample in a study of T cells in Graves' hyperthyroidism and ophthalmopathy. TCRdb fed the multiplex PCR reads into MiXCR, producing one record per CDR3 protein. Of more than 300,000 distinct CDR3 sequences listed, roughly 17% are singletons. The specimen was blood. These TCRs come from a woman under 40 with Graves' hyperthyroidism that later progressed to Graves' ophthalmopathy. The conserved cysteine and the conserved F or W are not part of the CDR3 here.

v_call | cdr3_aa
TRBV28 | ASSGGAWDTQY
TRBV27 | ASRQGSANVLT
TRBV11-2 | ASSLDLGLAVDTQY
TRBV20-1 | SASRQGSSEQY
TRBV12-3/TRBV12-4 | ASSFWTSGGQIFDEQY
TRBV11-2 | ASSQAGDTSYEQY
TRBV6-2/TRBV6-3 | ASSLVGANVLT
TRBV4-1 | ASTARMNTEAF
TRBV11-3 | ASSLEPWQGDEKLF
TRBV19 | ASSIGLADTQY
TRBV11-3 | ASSPTLLGQTGELF
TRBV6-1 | ASSEALGPQSYWSGNTIY
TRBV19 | ASSHGTGSNEKLF
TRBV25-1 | ASSEYGGTEAF
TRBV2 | ASSSDFLAKNIQY
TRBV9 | ASSDGTGTYEQY
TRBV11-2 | ASSLDSGQGQPQH
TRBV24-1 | ATSGGLPAGELF
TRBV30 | AWRDTSGLNTEAF
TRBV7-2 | ASSLDVIPGVQYEQY
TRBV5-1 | ASSLEGTSPPETQY
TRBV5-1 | ASSYDRGRVGTGELF
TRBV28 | ASSLWGQGLNEQF